The subject of this entry is one TCR beta chain. The specificity of this receptor is unknown. No qualities accompany the bases; no much larger clone lies one base away. A patient counted as having stable Graves' hyperthyroidism if no progression to ophthalmopathy occurred over 18 months of follow-up. The hyperthyroidism patients were between 18 and 65 years old and newly diagnosed, with a disease duration of less than 2 months. The study excluded patients with uncontrolled infections, other autoimmune diseases, pregnancy or lactation. Diagnoses relied on clinical symptoms, serum thyroxine and TRAb, thyroid ultrasound and orbital computed tomography. PBMCs were separated from approximately 10 ml of fresh peripheral blood using Ficoll-Paque density gradient centrifugation. Total RNA was extracted using Trizol reagent, and RNA quality was assessed on an Agilent 2100 Bioanalyzer. The sample comes from a study of T cells in Graves' hyperthyroidism and ophthalmopathy (dated by TCRdb to the late 2010s). Regarding the complete study: Peripheral blood was collected at initial diagnosis, before any treatment. Thyroid tissue and blood T-cell repertoires from about six Graves' hyperthyroidism patients were also compared in the study. Prospective prediction of ophthalmopathy was tested in an independent validation cohort of fewer than 20 hyperthyroidism patients and 17 patients who later progressed to ophthalmopathy. The approximately 100 discovery patients were divided at random into training and test sets in a 7:3 ratio. To identify distinguishing TCR V-J signatures, a discovery cohort of some 99 patients was used, comprising 43 with Graves' ophthalmopathy and approximately 58 with stable Graves' hyperthyroidism. After sampling, hyperthyroidism patients received methimazole starting at 30 mg daily, and ophthalmopathy patients received high-dose intravenous methylprednisolone. According to the paper, TCR Vbeta CDR3 sequencing was carried out on 120 to 150 peripheral blood samples, which came from approximately 43 ophthalmopathy, around 75 hyperthyroidism and some 17 progressor patients. Summary of the overall study and its limitations: Most expanded thyroid clonotypes (frequency above 0.001) were also found in blood, which suggests that blood repertoires may mirror thyroid immune responses. No statistical method was used to fix the sample size in advance, and group allocation was not hidden from the investigators. Ophthalmopathy was separated from stable hyperthyroidism by a 13 V-J signature model, with 85% to 90% sensitivity and just over 81% specificity obtained in cross-validation and 80%/75% obtained in testing. During validation, the model predicted progression to ophthalmopathy a median of around six months ahead of onset, with around 71% sensitivity and 72% to 80% specificity.

The V end gives up 3 bases and the J end 2 bases, leaving 4 bases in the junction not matched to a gene. For CDR1 and CDR2, the germline V gene (reference sequence) lists LNHDA and SQIVND. The CDR3 runs 15 residues from the cysteine to the phenylalanine. This entry keeps only the CDR3 DNA: 45 bases, framed from base 1. The TCR beta CDR3 regions were amplified from the RNA transcripts. A first-round RT-PCR of the TCR CDR3 used the HTBI primer set with the Qiagen OneStep RT-PCR kit. Libraries were constructed in a second round of multiplex PCR, after which size selection and purification were carried out. The libraries were sequenced on an Illumina HiSeq2000 using paired-end 100 bp reads. In the paper's pipeline: Raw data were processed with SOAPnuke, discarding reads with adapters, uncalled bases, mean Phred below 15, or no exact constant-primer or identifier match. COPE v1.2.5 was used to merge high-quality paired reads, and clonotypes were defined as unique nucleotide sequences. MiTCR v1.1 was used to align the clonotypes against IMGT TRBV, TRBD and TRBJ reference segments. The analysis was restricted to V-J combinations with a frequency above 0.0001, which together covered roughly 99% of the repertoires. The TCS score was defined as the ratio of F50 (clonal expansion) to E x V (chaos), calculated using BLOSUM62-based TCRdist between CDR3 peptides within each V-J. Welch's t-statistics and random forest reduced 500 to 650 V-J features to 10 to 15, which were used in a naive Bayes classifier (R e1071). TCRdb redid the processing of the public reads, applying fastp at Q25 and MiXCR, and retained in-frame beta chains. Every distinct CDR3 protein forms one entry, paired with its most common genes and DNA. TCRdb assigned the V and J calls; the authors' analysis was not used. Counted in this sample were hundreds of thousands of distinct CDR3 sequences; roughly a sixth of them appeared once. Of the sample, 15% to 20% is held by the ten largest clones.

The specimen was blood. Recombination joined TRBV19 with TRBJ2-5, with 9 bases aligning to TRBD2. The TCR was taken from a woman aged 18-29 years with Graves' hyperthyroidism. The sequenced DNA is TGTGCCAGTAGTATTCTAGCGGGGATTCAAGAGACCCAGTACTTC. This yields the protein CASSILAGIQETQYF.